What follows describes a single T cell receptor beta chain. Its specificity is not known. The data derive from a study of OX40 agonist ivuxolimab in advanced cancers. The wider study: Patients were dosed with the agonistic anti-OX40 (CD134) antibody ivuxolimab. The dose-escalation group included hepatocellular carcinoma, melanoma, renal cell carcinoma and head and neck cancer.

The protocol was immunoSEQ multiplex PCR, while the TCRdb copy is restricted to in-frame clones and leaves out a portion. The repertoire holds more than 70,000 clones, with 84% as singletons. Study results and caveats: Within 6 weeks, CD4+ and CD8+ blood T cells expanded clonally at 0.1 to 3.0 mg/kg.

Germline lookup yields CDR1 SGHDT and CDR2 YYEEEE. J was trimmed by 8 bases and V by 4 bases; bases with no gene match: 6. The CDR3 consists of 14 residues. This sequence was found in an adult with an advanced solid tumor such as melanoma, head and neck, liver or kidney cancer. The sequencing used CD4+ or CD8+ T cells sorted from blood, collected in a trial of the OX40 agonist ivuxolimab. This chain uses TRBV5-6 with TRBJ1-6, with TRBD1 identical over 7 bases. The DNA of the CDR3 is TGTGCCAGCAGCCGACAGGGATCTGATTCACCCCTCCACTTT. It translates to CASSRQGSDSPLHF.